This T cell receptor (beta chain) was observed in a study of blood T cell repertoires in COVID-19. Study-level background: Samples representing acute and convalescent COVID-19 were sourced from the United States, Italy and Spain. Sources were T cells, B-cell-depleted T cells, or PBMCs; the material itself was cDNA or gDNA.

The data were produced by immunoSEQ multiplex PCR, yet TCRdb's version contains in-frame clones alone and is incomplete. The sample consists of about 180,000 clones, roughly nine tenths of them appearing once. Recruits, aged roughly 18 to 90 years, lived in 25 or so US areas. The length of the CDR3 is 13 residues. The junction had 6 bases not matched to a gene; V was cut back by 4 bases and J by 9 bases. Germline V gene lookup returns CDR1 SGDLS and CDR2 YYNGEE. This TCR was recovered from a woman between 50 and 59 years old who had recovered from COVID-19. The sample comprised PBMCs or T cells enriched from blood (not recorded which). V gene TRBV9 combines with J gene TRBJ1-5, with TRBD1 matching over 8 bases. CDR3 DNA: TGTGCCAGCAGCTACCGTGACAGGGGGCCCCAGCATTTT. Protein product: CASSYRDRGPQHF. The whole variable domain, filled in from reference TRBV9 and TRBJ1-5, reads DSGVTQTPKHLITATGQRVTLRCSPRSGDLSVYWYQQSLDQGLQFLIQYYNGEERAKGNILERFSAQQFPDLHSELNLSSLELGDSALYFCASSYRDRGPQHFGDGTRLSIL.